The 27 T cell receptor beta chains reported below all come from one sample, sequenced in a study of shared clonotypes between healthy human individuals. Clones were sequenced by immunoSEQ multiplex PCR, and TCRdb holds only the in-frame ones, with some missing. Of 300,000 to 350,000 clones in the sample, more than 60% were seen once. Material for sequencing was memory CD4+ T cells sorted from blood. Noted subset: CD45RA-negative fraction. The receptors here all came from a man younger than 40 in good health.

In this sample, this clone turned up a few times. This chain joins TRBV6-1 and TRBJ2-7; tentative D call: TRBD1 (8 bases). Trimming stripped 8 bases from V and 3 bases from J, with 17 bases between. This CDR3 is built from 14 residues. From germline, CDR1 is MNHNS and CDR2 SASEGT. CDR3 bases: TGTGCCAGCTCCAGGACAGGGAGGGACTACGAGCAGTACTTC. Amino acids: CASSRTGRDYEQYF.

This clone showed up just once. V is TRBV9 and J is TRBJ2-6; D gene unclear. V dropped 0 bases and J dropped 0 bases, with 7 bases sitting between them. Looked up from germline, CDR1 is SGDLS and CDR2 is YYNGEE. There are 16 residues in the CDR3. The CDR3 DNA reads TGTGCCAGCAGCGTAGGGGATAGCTCTGGGGCCAACGTCCTGACTTTC. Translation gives CASSVGDSSGANVLTF.

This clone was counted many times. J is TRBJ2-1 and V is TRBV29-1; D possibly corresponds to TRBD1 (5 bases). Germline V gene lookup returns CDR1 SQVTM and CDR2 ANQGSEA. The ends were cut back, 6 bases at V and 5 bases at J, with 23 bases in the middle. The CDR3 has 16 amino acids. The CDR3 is CSVASGWGMVNNEQFF. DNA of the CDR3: TGCAGCGTCGCCTCGGGTTGGGGCATGGTGAACAATGAGCAGTTCTTC.

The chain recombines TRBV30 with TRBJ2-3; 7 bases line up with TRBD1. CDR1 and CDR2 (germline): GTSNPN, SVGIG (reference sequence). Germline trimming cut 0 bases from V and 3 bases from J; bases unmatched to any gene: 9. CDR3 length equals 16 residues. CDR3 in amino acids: CAWSVPGQRHTDTQYF. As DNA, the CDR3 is TGTGCCTGGAGTGTACCGGGACAGAGGCATACAGATACGCAGTATTTT.

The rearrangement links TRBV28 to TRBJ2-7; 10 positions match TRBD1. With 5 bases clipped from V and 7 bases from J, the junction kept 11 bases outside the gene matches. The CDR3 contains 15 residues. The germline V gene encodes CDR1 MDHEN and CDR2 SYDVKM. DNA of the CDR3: TGTGCCAGCAGTATCAGGACAGGGGGGAGTTTGGAGCAGTACTTC. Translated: CASSIRTGGSLEQYF. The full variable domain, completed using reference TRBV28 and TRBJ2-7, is DVKVTQSSRYLVKRTGEKVFLECVQDMDHENMFWYRQDPGLGLRLIYFSYDVKMKEKGDIPEGYSVSREKKERFSLILESASTNQTSMYLCASSIRTGGSLEQYFGPGTRLTVT.

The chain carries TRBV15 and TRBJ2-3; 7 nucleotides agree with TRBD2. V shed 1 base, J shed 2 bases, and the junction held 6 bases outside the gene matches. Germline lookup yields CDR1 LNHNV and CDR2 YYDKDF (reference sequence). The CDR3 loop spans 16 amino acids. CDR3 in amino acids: CATSRAASGFTDTQYF. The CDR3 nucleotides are TGTGCCACCAGCAGAGCGGCTAGCGGATTCACAGATACGCAGTATTTT.

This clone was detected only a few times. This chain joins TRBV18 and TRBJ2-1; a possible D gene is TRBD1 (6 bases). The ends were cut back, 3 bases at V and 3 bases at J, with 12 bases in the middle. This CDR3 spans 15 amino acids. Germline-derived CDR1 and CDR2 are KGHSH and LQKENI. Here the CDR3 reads CASSPLGQNYNEQFF. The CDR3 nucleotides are TGTGCCAGCTCACCCCTCGGACAGAACTACAATGAGCAGTTCTTC.

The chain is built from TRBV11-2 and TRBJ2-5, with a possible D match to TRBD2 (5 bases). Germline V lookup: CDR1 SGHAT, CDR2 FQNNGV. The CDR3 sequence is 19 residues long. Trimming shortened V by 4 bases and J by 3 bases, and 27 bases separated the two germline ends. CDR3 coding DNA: TGTGCCAGCAGCTCTTATGTTCCACGGGTTGGTAGCGTAGAAGAGACCCAGTACTTC. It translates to CASSSYVPRVGSVEETQYF. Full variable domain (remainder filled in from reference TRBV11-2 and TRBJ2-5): EAGVAQSPRYKIIEKRQSVAFWCNPISGHATLYWYQQILGQGPKLLIQFQNNGVVDDSQLPKDRFSAERLKGVDSTLKIQPAKLEDSAVYLCASSSYVPRVGSVEETQYFGPGTRLLVL.

In DNA form, the CDR3 reads TGTGCCAGCAGCTCAAGGACTAGCGGGATTTACGAGCAGTACTTC. Translated: CASSSRTSGIYEQYF. This rearrangement joins TRBV7-9 to TRBJ2-7; 12 nucleotides align to TRBD2. This CDR3 has 15 residues. V shed 4 bases, J shed 4 bases, and the junction held 5 bases outside the gene matches. Germline V gene sequence: CDR1 SEHNR, CDR2 FQNEAQ (reference sequence).

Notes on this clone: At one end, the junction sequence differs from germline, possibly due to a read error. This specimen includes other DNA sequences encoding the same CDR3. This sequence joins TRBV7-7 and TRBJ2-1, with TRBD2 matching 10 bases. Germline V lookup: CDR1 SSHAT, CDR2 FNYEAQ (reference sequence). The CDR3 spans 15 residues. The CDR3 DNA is TGTGCTAGCAGTCCTGGTCTAGCGGGGGTGAATGAGCAGTTCTTC. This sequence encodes CASSPGLAGVNEQFF.

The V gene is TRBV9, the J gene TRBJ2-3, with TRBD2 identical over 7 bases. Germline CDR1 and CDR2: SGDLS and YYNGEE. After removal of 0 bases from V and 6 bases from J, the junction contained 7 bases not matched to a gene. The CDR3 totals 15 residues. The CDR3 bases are TGTGCCAGCAGCGTAGCAGCGGGGCCGGGGGATACGCAGTATTTT. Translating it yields CASSVAAGPGDTQYF.

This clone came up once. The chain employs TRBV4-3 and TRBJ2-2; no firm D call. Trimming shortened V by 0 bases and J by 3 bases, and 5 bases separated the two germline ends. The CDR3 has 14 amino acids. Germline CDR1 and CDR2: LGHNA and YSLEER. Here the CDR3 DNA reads TGCGCCAGCAGCCAAGATAAAGACACCGGGGAGCTGTTTTTT. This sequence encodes CASSQDKDTGELFF.

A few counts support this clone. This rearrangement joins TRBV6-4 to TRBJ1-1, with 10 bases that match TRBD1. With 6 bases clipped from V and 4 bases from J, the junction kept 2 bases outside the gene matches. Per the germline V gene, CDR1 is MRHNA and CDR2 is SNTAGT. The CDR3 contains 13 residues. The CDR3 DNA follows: TGTGCCAGCAGGGGACAGGGGACCACTGAAGCTTTCTTT. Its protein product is CASRGQGTTEAFF.

The CDR3 here is CASSLDQGVGTQYF. The CDR3 DNA follows: TGCGCCAGCAGCTTGGACCAGGGGGTAGGGACCCAGTACTTC. The genes are TRBV5-1 and TRBJ2-5; 7 bases match TRBD1. This CDR3 is 14 amino acids long. Per the germline V gene, CDR1 is SGHRS and CDR2 is YFSETQ. V lost 0 bases and J lost 7; bases outside the gene matches: 6.

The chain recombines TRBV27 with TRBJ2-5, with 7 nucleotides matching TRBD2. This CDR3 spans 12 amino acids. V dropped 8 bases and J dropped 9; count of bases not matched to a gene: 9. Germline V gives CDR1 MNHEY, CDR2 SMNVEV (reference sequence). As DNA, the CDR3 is TGTGCCAGCGGCATCCCGGGAGGAGCCCAGTACTTC. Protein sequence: CASGIPGGAQYF.

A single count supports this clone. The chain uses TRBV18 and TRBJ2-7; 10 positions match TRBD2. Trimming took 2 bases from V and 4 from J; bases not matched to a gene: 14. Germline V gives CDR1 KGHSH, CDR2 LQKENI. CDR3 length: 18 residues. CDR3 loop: CASSPSPSGLAGAYEQYF. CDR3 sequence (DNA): TGTGCCAGCTCACCAAGTCCTAGCGGGCTAGCGGGAGCATACGAGCAGTACTTC.

Here the CDR3 DNA reads TGCGCCACTTGGAACAGGGCACGGGAGACCCAGTACTTC. It is translated as CATWNRARETQYF. V is TRBV10-1 and J is TRBJ2-5; D might be TRBD1 (6 bases). The CDR3 sequence is 13 residues long. Germline V lookup: CDR1 WNHNN, CDR2 SYGVQD (reference sequence). V dropped 10 bases and J dropped 5 bases, with 17 bases sitting between them.

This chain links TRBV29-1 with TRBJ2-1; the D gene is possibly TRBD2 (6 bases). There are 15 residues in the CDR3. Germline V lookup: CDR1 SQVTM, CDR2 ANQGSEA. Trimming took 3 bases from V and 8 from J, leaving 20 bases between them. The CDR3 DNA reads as TGCAGCGTTGATGGGAGGCAGGGCTTAAGCTATGAGCAGTTCTTC. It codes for CSVDGRQGLSYEQFF.

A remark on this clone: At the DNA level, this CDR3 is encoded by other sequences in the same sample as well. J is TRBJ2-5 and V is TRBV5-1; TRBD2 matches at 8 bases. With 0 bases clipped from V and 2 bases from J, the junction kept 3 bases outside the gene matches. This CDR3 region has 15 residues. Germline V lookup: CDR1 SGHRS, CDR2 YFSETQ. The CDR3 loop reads CASSLDGRAQETQYF. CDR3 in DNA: TGCGCCAGCAGCTTGGACGGGAGGGCTCAAGAGACCCAGTACTTC.

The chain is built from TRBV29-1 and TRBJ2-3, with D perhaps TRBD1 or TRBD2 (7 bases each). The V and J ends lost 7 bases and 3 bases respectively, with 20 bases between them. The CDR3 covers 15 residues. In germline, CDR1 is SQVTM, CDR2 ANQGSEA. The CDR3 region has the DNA TGCAGCGGGGGCCGACAGGGACTACAAACAGATACGCAGTATTTT. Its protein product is CSGGRQGLQTDTQYF.

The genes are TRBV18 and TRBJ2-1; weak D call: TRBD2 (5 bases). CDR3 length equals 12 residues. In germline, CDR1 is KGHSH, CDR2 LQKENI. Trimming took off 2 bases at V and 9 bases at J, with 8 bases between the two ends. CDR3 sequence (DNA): TGTGCCAGCTCACCAGACCGGGGTGAGCAGTTCTTC. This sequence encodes CASSPDRGEQFF.

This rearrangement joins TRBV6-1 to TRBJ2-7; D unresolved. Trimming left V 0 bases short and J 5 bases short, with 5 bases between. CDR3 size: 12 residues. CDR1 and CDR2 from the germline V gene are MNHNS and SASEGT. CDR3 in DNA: TGTGCCAGCAGTGAAGCGGTCAACGAGCAGTACTTC. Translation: CASSEAVNEQYF.

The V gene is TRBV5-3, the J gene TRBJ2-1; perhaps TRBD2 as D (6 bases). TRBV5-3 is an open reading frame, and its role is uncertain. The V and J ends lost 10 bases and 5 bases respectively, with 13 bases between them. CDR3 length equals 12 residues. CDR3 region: CAPPRGNNEQFF. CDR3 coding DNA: TGTGCCCCACCGCGGGGCAACAATGAGCAGTTCTTC.

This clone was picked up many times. The CDR3 DNA follows: TGTGCCATCAGTGAGTCGAGGCGGGAGAGCGCCCACGAGCAGTACTTC. Residues: CAISESRRESAHEQYF. V and J are TRBV10-3 and TRBJ2-7; TRBD2 matches 7 bases. Germline values: CDR1 ENHRY, CDR2 SYGVKD. This CDR3 has 16 residues. The trim removed 0 bases at V and 5 bases at J, leaving 10 bases unmatched.

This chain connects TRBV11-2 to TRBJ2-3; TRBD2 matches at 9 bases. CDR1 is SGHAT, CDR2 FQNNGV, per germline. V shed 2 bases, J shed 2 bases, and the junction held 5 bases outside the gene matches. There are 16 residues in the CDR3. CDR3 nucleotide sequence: TGTGCCAGCAGCTTAATGCGGGGGGGACACACAGATACGCAGTATTTT. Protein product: CASSLMRGGHTDTQYF.

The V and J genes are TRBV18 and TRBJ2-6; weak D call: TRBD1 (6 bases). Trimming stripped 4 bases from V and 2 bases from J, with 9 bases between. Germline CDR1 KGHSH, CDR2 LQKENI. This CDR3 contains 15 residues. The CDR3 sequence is CASSHRVPGANVLTF. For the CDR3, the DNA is TGTGCCAGCTCACACAGGGTCCCTGGGGCCAACGTCCTGACTTTC. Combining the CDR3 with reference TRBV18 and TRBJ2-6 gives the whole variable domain NAGVMQNPRHLVRRRGQEARLRCSPMKGHSHVYWYRQLPEEGLKFMVYLQKENIIDESGMPKERFSAEFPKEGPSILRIQQVVRGDSAAYFCASSHRVPGANVLTFGAGSRLTVL.

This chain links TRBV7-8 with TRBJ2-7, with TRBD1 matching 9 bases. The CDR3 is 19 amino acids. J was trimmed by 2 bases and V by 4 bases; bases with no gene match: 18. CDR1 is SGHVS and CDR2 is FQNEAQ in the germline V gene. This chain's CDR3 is CASSSQQGAASAGPYEQYF. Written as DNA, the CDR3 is TGTGCCAGCAGCTCCCAACAGGGGGCGGCATCAGCGGGCCCCTACGAGCAGTACTTC.